The 19 T cell receptor beta chains presented below share a single source sample, sequenced in a study of shared clonotypes between healthy human individuals. Data came from immunoSEQ multiplex PCR; TCRdb stores just in-frame clones and leaves some out. The sample records 750,000 to 1,000,000 clones, almost 95% being singletons. Cells designated naive CD8 were CD45RO-negative and were positively selected for CCR7, with terminally differentiated effector memory CD45RA+ cells excluded. The sequenced sample consisted of naive CD8+ T cells sorted from blood. The receptor source for this set is a man aged 25-40 years in good health.

The gene calls are TRBV7-9 and TRBJ1-1, with TRBD1 matching 10 bases. V shed 0 bases and J 1 base; nucleotides not matched to a gene: 8. Germline V lookup: CDR1 SEHNR, CDR2 FQNEAQ (reference sequence). The CDR3 totals 18 residues. The CDR3 coding sequence is TGTGCCAGCAGCTTAGCGCCGGGACAGGGGTGGGGGAACACTGAAGCTTTCTTT. This gives the protein CASSLAPGQGWGNTEAFF.

The chain links TRBV14 to TRBJ2-1, with D possibly TRBD2 on 6 matching bases. Germline CDR1 and CDR2: SGHDN and FVKESK. The CDR3 length is 16 residues. With 1 base removed from V and 1 base from J, the gap between germline ends came to 11 bases. CDR3 DNA: TGTGCCAGCAGCCAAGGACGGGACTGGTCCTACAATGAGCAGTTCTTC. This gives the protein CASSQGRDWSYNEQFF.

The chain couples TRBV15 to TRBJ2-3; TRBD2 matches at 8 bases. CDR3 length equals 15 residues. The V gene end was trimmed by 2 bases and the J gene end by 4 bases; junction bases not matched to a gene: 5. Germline loops: CDR1 LNHNV, CDR2 YYDKDF (reference sequence). In DNA, the CDR3 is TGTGCCACCAGCAGAAAAGCGGGAGAATCAGATACGCAGTATTTT. It specifies CATSRKAGESDTQYF. The complete variable domain, with remaining parts taken from reference TRBV15 and TRBJ2-3, reads DAMVIQNPRYQVTQFGKPVTLSCSQTLNHNVMYWYQQKSSQAPKLLFHYYDKDFNNEADTPDNFQSRRPNTSFCFLDIRSPGLGDTAMYLCATSRKAGESDTQYFGPGTRLTVL.

The chain uses TRBV15 and TRBJ2-5, with 9 bases fitting TRBD2. The V gene end was trimmed by 3 bases and the J gene end by 5 bases; junction bases not matched to a gene: 10. CDR1 is LNHNV and CDR2 is YYDKDF in the germline V gene (reference sequence). The CDR3 sequence is 16 residues long. The chain's CDR3 is CATSRGWREGPETQYF. The CDR3 bases are TGTGCCACCAGCAGGGGGTGGCGGGAGGGCCCGGAGACCCAGTACTTC.

This rearrangement joins TRBV27 to TRBJ2-1; 12 bases map to TRBD2. CDR3 length equals 17 residues. The junction had 8 bases not matched to a gene; V was cut back by 2 bases and J by 6 bases. The germline V gene encodes CDR1 MNHEY and CDR2 SMNVEV (reference sequence). The CDR3 loop is CASSLLPGLAGINEQFF. The CDR3 bases are TGTGCCAGCAGTTTACTCCCCGGACTAGCGGGAATCAATGAGCAGTTCTTC.

About this clone: The same CDR3 is also encoded by other DNA sequences in this sample. This sequence joins TRBV5-6 and TRBJ2-7; 7 nucleotides match TRBD2. This CDR3 contains 13 residues. With V trimmed by 5 bases and J by 2 bases, 4 bases remained unmatched. Per the germline V gene, CDR1 is SGHDT and CDR2 is YYEEEE. The CDR3, as DNA: TGTGCCAGCAGTCTAGCGGCGGCCTACGAGCAGTACTTC. It translates to CASSLAAAYEQYF.

The V and J genes are TRBV28 and TRBJ1-5; TRBD1 aligns across 7 bases. V was pared by 2 bases and J by 6 bases, with 10 bases of the junction left unmatched. Germline V gives CDR1 MDHEN, CDR2 SYDVKM. The CDR3 extends over 16 amino acids. For the CDR3, the DNA is TGTGCCAGCAGTTTAGCAGGGGGTATGATTTTTCAGCCCCAGCATTTT. Translation: CASSLAGGMIFQPQHF.

This chain joins TRBV19 and TRBJ2-7, with D possibly matching TRBD2 (6 bases). Germline values: CDR1 LNHDA, CDR2 SQIVND (reference sequence). V lost 6 bases and J lost 5, with 14 bases in between. The CDR3 runs 13 residues. CDR3 nucleotide sequence: TGTGCCAGTAGCCAACCTGGGGGGAACGAGCAGTACTTC. Protein product: CASSQPGGNEQYF. Drawing the rest from reference TRBV19 and TRBJ2-7, the complete variable domain is DGGITQSPKYLFRKEGQNVTLSCEQNLNHDAMYWYRQDPGQGLRLIYYSQIVNDFQKGDIAEGYSVSREKKESFPLTVTSAQKNPTAFYLCASSQPGGNEQYFGPGTRLTVT.

CDR3 in amino acids: CASSYSLGRDEQYF. CDR3 nucleotide sequence: TGTGCCAGCAGTTACTCTTTGGGGAGGGACGAGCAGTACTTC. V usage is TRBV6-6 and J usage is TRBJ2-7; 7 positions agree with TRBD2. The CDR3 is 14 amino acids. After removal of 0 bases from V and 5 bases from J, the junction contained 4 bases not matched to a gene. Germline V gene data show CDR1 as MNHNY and CDR2 as SVGAGI (reference sequence).

The chain employs TRBV27 and TRBJ2-1; 12 bases fit TRBD2. Germline V lookup: CDR1 MNHEY, CDR2 SMNVEV (reference sequence). The CDR3 is made up of 19 amino acids. With V trimmed by 2 bases and J by 2 bases, 10 bases remained unmatched. CDR3 nucleotides: TGTGCCAGCAGTTTAAGGTGGGGTCTAGCGGGAGGGCCCTACAATGAGCAGTTCTTC. Translated: CASSLRWGLAGGPYNEQFF.

The V and J genes are TRBV5-4 and TRBJ2-4, with TRBD1 matching over 7 bases. V lost 4 bases to trimming and J lost 1 base; unmatched junction nucleotides: 8. Germline V CDR1 and CDR2: SGHNT, YYREEE (reference sequence). This CDR3 is 16 amino acids long. CDR3 nucleotide sequence: TGTGCCAGCAGCCAAACAGGGGACGGGGCCAAAAACATTCAGTACTTC. Amino acids: CASSQTGDGAKNIQYF.

This clone showed up just once. CDR3 sequence reads: CASSDLGGDTEAFF. As DNA, the CDR3 is TGTGCCAGCAGCGACCTCGGAGGGGACACTGAAGCTTTCTTT. The rearrangement joins TRBV7-9 to TRBJ1-1; a possible D gene is TRBD1 (5 bases). The germline V gene has CDR1 SEHNR and CDR2 FQNEAQ (reference sequence). The V and J ends lost 5 bases and 3 bases respectively, with 13 bases between them. The CDR3 extends over 14 amino acids.

Only one count was recorded for this clone. The chain links TRBV6-5 to TRBJ2-3; possibly TRBD2 for D (6 bases). The CDR3 sequence is 15 residues long. Deletions cut 6 bases from V and 0 bases from J, with 13 bases between. Germline values: CDR1 MNHEY, CDR2 SVGAGI. Here the CDR3 reads CASSERASSTDTQYF. DNA of the CDR3: TGTGCCAGCAGCGAGCGGGCCTCTAGCACAGATACGCAGTATTTT.

This clone has only one observation. The CDR3, as DNA: TGTGCCAGCAGCCTGAAAGTCGGACTAGCCTCCTACGAGCAGTACTTC. The encoded protein is CASSLKVGLASYEQYF. The chain has TRBV7-8 and TRBJ2-7, with 8 nucleotides matching TRBD2. Trimming removed 5 bases from V and 0 bases from J; junction bases left unmatched: 9. The V gene's germline CDR1 is SGHVS and CDR2 FQNEAQ. The CDR3 contains 16 residues.

The V and J genes are TRBV19 and TRBJ2-7; no clear D. Trimming shortened V by 5 bases and J by 1 base, and 9 bases separated the two germline ends. The CDR3 totals 13 residues. CDR1 and CDR2 (germline): LNHDA, SQIVND (reference sequence). In nucleotides, the CDR3 is TGTGCCAGTAGTGCGAGTCTTTCCTACGAGCAGTACTTC. As protein: CASSASLSYEQYF.

CDR3 nucleotides: TGTGCCAGCAGCTTCGGCGCGGATGAGCAGTTCTTC. Encoded protein: CASSFGADEQFF. This sequence joins TRBV11-2 and TRBJ2-1; no clear D gene. The CDR3 spans 12 residues. With 3 bases removed from V and 8 bases from J, the gap between germline ends came to 8 bases. Germline V CDR1 and CDR2: SGHAT, FQNNGV.

The table lists this clone with a few counts. This chain joins TRBV7-9 and TRBJ2-4; D gene uncertain. The CDR3 runs 13 residues. Germline V gives CDR1 SEHNR, CDR2 FQNEAQ (reference sequence). Trimming took off 4 bases at V and 11 bases at J, with 15 bases between the two ends. Written as DNA, the CDR3 is TGTGCCAGCAGCTATTCTGACTCGTTTCTTCAGTACTTC. It is translated as CASSYSDSFLQYF.

The genes are TRBV27 and TRBJ2-5; 8 bases are shared with TRBD2. J was trimmed by 9 bases and V by 2 bases; bases with no gene match: 11. From germline, CDR1 is MNHEY and CDR2 SMNVEV (reference sequence). This CDR3 comprises 15 residues. In DNA, the CDR3 is TGTGCCAGCAGTTTAATCAGCGGGGGAAAGGTACCCCAGTACTTC. It specifies CASSLISGGKVPQYF.

This rearrangement joins TRBV5-1 to TRBJ2-1, with TRBD2 as a possible D gene (7 bases). The ends were cut back, 4 bases at V and 2 bases at J, with 13 bases in the middle. The CDR3 is 15 amino acids. Germline V gene sequence: CDR1 SGHRS, CDR2 YFSETQ. The CDR3 spells CASSPGEGTYNEQFF. DNA of the CDR3: TGCGCCAGCAGCCCAGGGGAGGGAACCTACAATGAGCAGTTCTTC.